This entry describes one TCR beta chain. This CDR3 is 16 amino acids long. Germline CDR1 reads KGHDR; CDR2 reads SFDVKD. The J segment lost 5 bases and the V segment lost 5 bases, leaving 13 bases of the junction unmatched. This sample is part of a study of blood T cell repertoires in COVID-19. Study background: The United States, Italy and Spain were the sources of the acute and convalescent COVID-19 samples. The cDNA or gDNA used as material had been derived from T cells, B-cell-depleted T cells, or PBMCs.

Authors' processing steps: Reference gene primer amplification gave estimated nucleated cell counts. Method: immunoSEQ multiplex PCR; TCRdb's copy keeps in-frame clones and lacks some. Clone size and the V and J calls come from that table; the DNA yielded D and trimming. This sample has 200,000 to 250,000 clones, with around 82% found just once. The TCR comes from a woman in her 70s with acute or convalescent COVID-19. This sequence joins TRBV24-1 and TRBJ1-2; TRBD1 matches at 7 bases. The sequencing input was peripheral blood. Here the CDR3 DNA reads TGTGCCACCAGTGCTCCCGGAGGAGGGGGCATATATGGCTACACCTTC. It encodes CATSAPGGGGIYGYTF.